This TCR beta chain was found in a study of early T cells in non-severe SARS-CoV-2 infection. Overall study: Sequencing was performed on bulk RNA from unsorted whole blood, leaving chains unpaired.

This clonotype came up many times. One end of the junction fails to match germline, which may point to a read error. TCRdb reanalysed the 5' RACE reads using MiXCR and keeps one entry per CDR3 protein. The sample yields 50,000 to 85,000 distinct CDR3 sequences, roughly 10% seen once. CDR3 length: 13 amino acids. From germline, CDR1 is PRHDT and CDR2 FYEKMQ (reference sequence). Material for sequencing was whole blood. The rearrangement links TRBV13 to TRBJ2-1; D uncertain. The TCR originated in an adult who was a healthcare worker with PCR-confirmed SARS-CoV-2 infection or an uninfected control (not recorded which). The CDR3 spells CASSARAYIEQFF. The CDR3 DNA reads TGTGCCAGCAGCGCTAGGGCCTACATTGAGCAGTTCTTC. The full variable domain, rest sourced from reference TRBV13 and TRBJ2-1, is AAGVIQSPRHLIKEKRETATLKCYPIPRHDTVYWYQQGPGQDPQFLISFYEKMQSDKGSIPDRFSAQQFSDYHSELNMSSLELGDSALYFCASSARAYIEQFFGPGTRLTVL.